Presented here are 6 T cell receptor beta chains from one specimen sequenced in a study of blood T cell repertoires in COVID-19 (dated by TCRdb to the early 2020s). Library method: the immunoSEQ multiplex PCR assay. Imported from immuneACCESS, the table was reduced by TCRdb to in-frame sequences with V and J called. These copies leave out some clones; in studies compared against another copy, an unresolved V gene accounts for under half, and the cause of the remainder is not known. The sample table lists approximately 250,000 clones, 65% to 90% of them with a count of one. About 9.3% of the sample goes to the ten largest clones. Input material: PBMCs or T cells enriched from blood (not recorded which). These receptors were collected from a woman in her fifties or sixties with acute COVID-19.

The chain uses TRBV27 and TRBJ1-5, with a tentative D call TRBD1 (5 bases). Germline assignment: CDR1 MNHEY and CDR2 SMNVEV (reference sequence). Trimming left V 1 base short and J 6 bases short, with 16 bases between. There are 16 residues in the CDR3. DNA of the CDR3: TGTGCCAGCAGTTTATGGGGGGGGAGCGTGTCTCAGCCCCAGCATTTT. It encodes CASSLWGGSVSQPQHF.

The chain employs TRBV2 and TRBJ1-6, with D possibly TRBD1 on 5 matching bases. V was cut by 6 bases and J by 11 bases, with 14 bases left in between. Germline values: CDR1 SNHLY, CDR2 FYNNEI. This CDR3 is built from 13 residues. The CDR3 region has the DNA TGTGCCAGCAGCAGTCGGGGGATGCCACCCCTCCACTTT. This codes for CASSSRGMPPLHF.

V is TRBV3-1 (or the pseudogene TRBV3-2) and J is TRBJ1-2; D is perhaps TRBD1 (5 bases). This CDR3 has 13 amino acids. V was shortened by 4 bases and J by 4 bases, with 10 bases between the two germline ends. Looked up from germline, CDR1 is LGHDT and CDR2 is YNNKEL (reference sequence). CDR3 coding DNA: TGTGCCAGCAGCCTCTCGGGGGGCTATGGCTACACCTTC. Protein product: CASSLSGGYGYTF.

The rearrangement joins TRBV9 to TRBJ1-2; TRBD1 agrees at 8 bases. Germline V gives CDR1 SGDLS, CDR2 YYNGEE. The CDR3 spans 13 residues. V lost 4 bases and J lost 5; bases outside the gene matches: 4. Here the CDR3 DNA reads TGTGCCAGCAGCAGAGGACAGGGATATGGCTACACCTTC. Its translation: CASSRGQGYGYTF.

This chain uses TRBV7-9 with TRBJ1-1; D unclear. Germline V gene sequence: CDR1 SEHNR, CDR2 FQNEAQ (reference sequence). The CDR3 runs 15 residues. Trimming took 3 bases from V and 4 from J, leaving 15 bases between them. In nucleotides, the CDR3 is TGTGCCAGCAGCTTCGGAGAAATGCGGGGCACTGAAGCTTTCTTT. Translation gives CASSFGEMRGTEAFF. The variable domain in full, completed from reference TRBV7-9 and TRBJ1-1, reads DTGVSQNPRHKITKRGQNVTFRCDPISEHNRLYWYRQTLGQGPEFLTYFQNEAQLEKSRLLSDRFSAERPKGSFSTLEIQRTEQGDSAMYLCASSFGEMRGTEAFFGQGTRLTVV.

The sample holds a few counts of this clone. This sequence joins TRBV5-8 and TRBJ2-7, with a tentative D call TRBD1 (5 bases). V was shortened by 1 base and J by 3 bases, with 14 bases between the two germline ends. The CDR3 runs to 15 residues. Germline CDR1 is SGHTS and CDR2 is YDEGEE. The CDR3 sequence: CASSLTGQGYYEQYF. CDR3 coding DNA: TGTGCCAGCAGCTTGACTGGCCAGGGATACTACGAGCAGTACTTC.